The 17 T cell receptor beta chains below come from one sample, sequenced in a study of cytomegalovirus exposure and HLA in healthy donors. The PCR was carried out with 60 Vbeta primers and 13 Jbeta primers. The repertoire was sequenced with immunoSEQ multiplex PCR; TCRdb's copy has only in-frame clones and lacks some. Of some 170,000 clones in the sample, roughly 80% were seen once. Sequencing was done on a sample of PBMCs. The receptors derive from a man aged 45-60 years in good health and CMV-seropositive.

The V gene is TRBV7-9, the J gene TRBJ2-5, with 9 positions matching TRBD1. The J call may be wrong; the DNA end is better matched by TRBJ2-7. CDR3 size: 14 residues. The germline gives CDR1 SEHNR, CDR2 FQNEAQ (reference sequence). Written as DNA, the CDR3 is TGTGCCAGCAGCTCCGGGACAGGGTCCTACGAGCAGTACTTC. It is translated as CASSSGTGSYEQYF.

The chain couples TRBV30 to TRBJ1-4; TRBD1 matches at 8 bases. Trimming took 3 bases from V and 3 from J; bases not matched to a gene: 6. The CDR3 covers 15 residues. CDR1 and CDR2 (germline): GTSNPN, SVGIG (reference sequence). DNA of the CDR3: TGTGCCTGGAGCCCGGGACAGGCCCCTAATGAAAAACTGTTTTTT. Translation: CAWSPGQAPNEKLFF.

This chain links TRBV7-8 with TRBJ1-5, with 9 bases lining up with TRBD1. V lost 5 bases and J lost 3; bases outside the gene matches: 11. CDR1 and CDR2 from the germline V gene are SGHVS and FQNEAQ. The CDR3 extends over 17 amino acids. DNA of the CDR3: TGTGCCAGCAGCCCCCAGGCCGGGACAGGGCTCAATCAGCCCCAGCATTTT. Translating gives CASSPQAGTGLNQPQHF.

The chain couples TRBV28 to TRBJ1-4, with TRBD1 matching over 8 bases. V was pared by 8 bases and J by 8 bases, with 10 bases of the junction left unmatched. Germline CDR1 and CDR2: MDHEN and SYDVKM. CDR3 length: 14 amino acids. The CDR3 reads CASRTGLGSEKLFF. In nucleotides, the CDR3 is TGTGCCAGCCGGACAGGGCTTGGGTCCGAAAAACTGTTTTTT. Variable domain in full (rest from reference TRBV28 and TRBJ1-4): DVKVTQSSRYLVKRTGEKVFLECVQDMDHENMFWYRQDPGLGLRLIYFSYDVKMKEKGDIPEGYSVSREKKERFSLILESASTNQTSMYLCASRTGLGSEKLFFGSGTQLSVL.

This rearrangement joins TRBV4-3 to TRBJ2-2; tentative D call: TRBD1 (6 bases). Germline lookup yields CDR1 LGHNA and CDR2 YSLEER. This CDR3 has 16 amino acids. V was pared by 2 bases and J by 2 bases, with 12 bases between. The CDR3: CASSQMTGQNTGELFF. The CDR3 region has the DNA TGCGCCAGCAGCCAAATGACAGGACAAAACACCGGGGAGCTGTTTTTT.

The chain is built from TRBV4-1 and TRBJ2-5, with D perhaps matching TRBD1 (6 bases). The germline CDR1 and CDR2 sequences are MGHRA and YSYEKL. This CDR3 has 15 residues. The germline V and J ends were trimmed by 3 bases and 2 bases, with 13 bases remaining between them. The CDR3 nucleotides read TGCGCCAGCAGCCACCTGACAGGAGAACAAGAGACCCAGTACTTC. Protein: CASSHLTGEQETQYF.

This chain uses TRBV27 with TRBJ1-6, with a weak D call TRBD1 (5 bases). V shed 8 bases and J shed 0 bases, with 14 bases lying between them. The CDR3 is 16 residues long. Germline V gives CDR1 MNHEY, CDR2 SMNVEV (reference sequence). For the CDR3, the DNA is TGTGCCAGCTCCTTGGGGGGTAGCTCCTATAATTCACCCCTCCACTTT. Translating gives CASSLGGSSYNSPLHF.

The chain carries TRBV7-3 and TRBJ1-1; tentative D call: TRBD1 (5 bases). V was trimmed by 2 bases and J by 8 bases, leaving 15 bases between them. CDR1 and CDR2 from the germline V gene are SGHTA and FQGTGA. This CDR3 is built from 14 residues. In DNA, the CDR3 is TGTGCCAGCAGCTTAGGGGGGTGGTCGTCAGAAGCTTTCTTT. It encodes CASSLGGWSSEAFF.

This chain joins TRBV30 and TRBJ1-1, with D possibly matching TRBD1 (6 bases). CDR3 size: 13 residues. Trimming took 0 bases from V and 8 from J, leaving 13 bases between them. Germline V gives CDR1 GTSNPN, CDR2 SVGIG (reference sequence). The CDR3, as DNA: TGTGCCTGGAGTGTTCGGTGGCAGGGGGAAGCTTTCTTT. This gives the protein CAWSVRWQGEAFF.

V is TRBV5-1 and J is TRBJ1-5; D remains ambiguous. This CDR3 contains 13 residues. Between the trimmed V and J ends, which lost 0 bases and 6 bases, there was a span of 7 bases. Germline CDR1 is SGHRS and CDR2 is YFSETQ. In DNA, the CDR3 is TGCGCCAGCAGCTTGGACACGGGTCAGCCCCAGCATTTT. This sequence encodes CASSLDTGQPQHF. Drawing the rest from reference TRBV5-1 and TRBJ1-5, the complete variable domain is KAGVTQTPRYLIKTRGQQVTLSCSPISGHRSVSWYQQTPGQGLQFLFEYFSETQRNKGNFPGRFSGRQFSNSRSEMNVSTLELGDSALYLCASSLDTGQPQHFGDGTRLSIL.

The CDR3 region has the DNA TGTGCCAGCAGTGAAGTAGGGACAGGGGGGACTGAAGCTTTCTTT. Its protein is CASSEVGTGGTEAFF. The chain joins TRBV2 to TRBJ1-1, with TRBD1 matching 11 bases. The CDR3 consists of 15 residues. In germline, CDR1 is SNHLY, CDR2 FYNNEI. The V gene end was trimmed by 1 base and the J gene end by 5 bases; junction bases not matched to a gene: 3. The variable domain in full, with the rest retrieved from reference TRBV2 and TRBJ1-1, is EPEVTQTPSHQVTQMGQEVILRCVPISNHLYFYWYRQILGQKVEFLVSFYNNEISEKSEIFDDQFSVERPDGSNFTLKIRSTKLEDSAMYFCASSEVGTGGTEAFFGQGTRLTVV.

This clone came up a few times. The chain has TRBV5-8 and TRBJ2-7, with D tentatively TRBD1 (5 bases). This CDR3 is 12 amino acids long. V lost 5 bases to trimming and J lost 3 bases, with 9 bases between them. In germline, CDR1 is SGHTS, CDR2 YDEGEE. CDR3 sequence: CASRGRHYEQYF. As DNA, the CDR3 is TGTGCCAGCAGGGGGCGGCACTACGAGCAGTACTTC.

The rearrangement links TRBV4-3 to TRBJ2-2; no firm D call. Trimming took off 0 bases at V and 3 bases at J, with 11 bases between the two ends. The germline gives CDR1 LGHNA, CDR2 YSLEER. The CDR3 is 16 residues long. CDR3 sequence: CASSQDISRYTGELFF. The CDR3 DNA sequence: TGCGCCAGCAGCCAAGATATTTCCAGGTACACCGGGGAGCTGTTTTTT.

This chain links TRBV5-6 with TRBJ1-1; D is ambiguous. The CDR3 sequence is 13 residues long. CDR1 and CDR2 (germline): SGHDT, YYEEEE. With 5 bases removed from V and 4 bases from J, the gap between germline ends came to 12 bases. The CDR3 region is CASREDVSTEAFF. The CDR3 coding sequence is TGTGCCAGCAGGGAGGACGTTAGCACTGAAGCTTTCTTT.

V gene TRBV15 combines with J gene TRBJ2-2; 7 nucleotides agree with TRBD1. The CDR3 is 16 residues long. Germline lookup yields CDR1 LNHNV and CDR2 YYDKDF (reference sequence). The V gene end was trimmed by 0 bases and the J gene end by 1 base; junction bases not matched to a gene: 2. CDR3 DNA sequence: TGTGCCACCAGCAGAGAGAGGACAGGGAACACCGGGGAGCTGTTTTTT. It translates to CATSRERTGNTGELFF.

A few counts support this clone. The chain employs TRBV29-1 and TRBJ1-2; D uncertain. V shed 1 base and J shed 8 bases, with 14 bases lying between them. The length of the CDR3 is 13 residues. CDR1 is SQVTM and CDR2 is ANQGSEA in the germline V gene. The CDR3 region is CSVEGWRFAGYTF. The CDR3 nucleotides read TGCAGCGTTGAAGGGTGGAGGTTTGCAGGCTACACCTTC. Full variable domain (missing parts from reference TRBV29-1 and TRBJ1-2): SAVISQKPSRDICQRGTSLTIQCQVDSQVTMMFWYRQQPGQSLTLIATANQGSEATYESGFVIDKFPISRPNLTFSTLTVSNMSPEDSSIYLCSVEGWRFAGYTFGSGTRLTVV.

This clone was found a few times. This chain uses TRBV5-8 with TRBJ1-5; maybe TRBD1 (5 bases). Germline values: CDR1 SGHTS, CDR2 YDEGEE. Trimming shortened V by 0 bases and J by 6 bases, and 10 bases separated the two germline ends. The CDR3 runs to 14 residues. Here the CDR3 reads CASSLAGVGQPQHF. The CDR3 DNA reads TGTGCCAGCAGCTTGGCGGGGGTGGGTCAGCCCCAGCATTTT.